These T cell receptor beta chains were read from a single sample in a study of T cells in localized non-small cell lung cancer. The repertoire was sequenced with immunoSEQ multiplex PCR; TCRdb's copy has only in-frame clones and lacks some. The sample consists of around 8,000 clones, roughly 94% of them appearing once. Specimen: peripheral blood mononuclear cells, collected before any cancer treatment. These receptors were obtained from a male donor at least 60 years old with stage II lung adenocarcinoma. The CDR3 runs from the conserved cysteine through the conserved F or W. A D gene is named only where the DNA matches it firmly. Part of the rows lack a size; the others show once, few, many or a class for expanded clones.

J gene	D gene	clone size	V gene	CDR3 protein	CDR3 DNA
TRBJ2-3	.	.	TRBV7-2	CASTRDFRQDTQYF	TGTGCCAGCACCCGGGACTTTAGGCAGGATACGCAGTATTTT
TRBJ1-1	.	.	TRBV19	CASSTDWEAGRKAEAFF	TGTGCCAGTAGTACAGATTGGGAGGCAGGGAGGAAAGCGGAAGCTTTCTTT
TRBJ2-1	.	.	TRBV27	CASSRGWTDEQFF	TGTGCCAGCAGTAGGGGGTGGACTGATGAGCAGTTCTTC
TRBJ2-7	.	.	TRBV4-2	CASSQERAGAYEQYF	TGTGCCAGCAGCCAAGAGAGGGCAGGAGCCTACGAGCAGTACTTC
TRBJ2-7	TRBD1	.	TRBV10-1	CASSDGGTGRIEQYF	TGCGCCAGCAGTGATGGCGGGACAGGAAGGATCGAGCAGTACTTC
TRBJ1-1	TRBD1	.	TRBV19	CASSTPGQGMSVAFF	TGTGCCAGTAGTACACCGGGACAGGGGATGTCCGTGGCTTTCTTT
TRBJ2-5	.	once	TRBV6-6	CASSYDSLEGETQYF	TGTGCCAGCAGTTATGACAGCTTAGAGGGGGAGACCCAGTACTTC
TRBJ2-7	.	.	TRBV21-1	CASSTRTDSYEQYF	TGTGCCAGCAGCACCCGGACAGACTCCTACGAGCAGTACTTC
TRBJ1-1	.	.	TRBV5-1	CASSSGTVRDLRTFF	TGCGCCAGCAGCTCTGGCACAGTTAGGGATCTAAGGACTTTCTTT
TRBJ2-5	.	.	TRBV11-2	CASRGLGRQHQETQYF	TGTGCCAGCAGAGGCCTGGGCAGGCAACACCAAGAGACCCAGTACTTC
TRBJ1-2	.	.	TRBV4-1	CASSQDGQLLSRGYGYTF	TGCGCCAGCAGCCAAGATGGGCAGCTTTTAAGTCGGGGGTATGGCTACACCTTC
TRBJ1-1	TRBD1	.	TRBV14	CASSRDRGRITEAFF	TGTGCCAGCAGCCGGGACAGGGGGCGGATCACTGAAGCTTTCTTT
TRBJ2-1	TRBD2	.	TRBV10-2	CASSDPGLAGTNEQFF	TGCGCCAGCAGTGACCCAGGACTAGCGGGGACTAATGAGCAGTTCTTC
TRBJ1-3	.	.	TRBV2	CASTGDSGNTIYF	TGTGCCAGCACCGGTGACTCTGGAAACACCATATATTTT
TRBJ1-6	.	few	TRBV9	CASTDASASPLHF	TGTGCCAGCACTGATGCTTCGGCCTCACCCCTCCACTTT
TRBJ2-7	TRBD2	.	TRBV29-1	CSVEDPTGGPYEQYF	TGCAGCGTTGAAGATCCCACGGGAGGGCCCTACGAGCAGTACTTC
TRBJ2-3	.	.	TRBV9	CASSVGTGTDTQYF	TGTGCCAGCAGCGTAGGAACAGGCACAGATACGCAGTATTTT
TRBJ2-7	.	.	TRBV27	CASSLREKYEQYF	TGTGCCAGCAGTTTAAGAGAAAAATACGAGCAGTACTTC
TRBJ1-2	.	.	TRBV7-9	CASSLERVNYGYTF	TGTGCCAGCAGCTTAGAGAGGGTCAACTATGGCTACACCTTC
TRBJ1-1	TRBD1	.	TRBV4-1	CASSQPIQGRAEAFF	TGCGCCAGCAGCCAACCAATACAGGGGCGGGCTGAAGCTTTCTTT
TRBJ1-3	.	.	TRBV6-1	CASSEAVAFRNTIYF	TGTGCCAGCAGTGAAGCGGTTGCTTTCCGAAACACCATATATTTT
TRBJ1-5	.	.	TRBV2	CASSGPYSNQPQHF	TGTGCCAGCTCTGGACCGTATAGCAATCAGCCCCAGCATTTT
TRBJ1-1	.	.	TRBV27	CASSLKAAGNTEAFF	TGTGCCAGCAGTTTAAAGGCGGCGGGGAACACTGAAGCTTTCTTT
TRBJ1-5	.	once	TRBV5-8	CASSLEVSHQPQHF	TGTGCCAGCAGCTTGGAGGTTTCCCATCAGCCCCAGCATTTT
TRBJ1-5	.	.	TRBV6-5	CASSYSLSSNQPQHF	TGTGCCAGCAGTTACTCACTGAGCAGCAATCAGCCCCAGCATTTT
TRBJ1-5	.	.	TRBV2	CASTGTELNNQPQHF	TGTGCCAGCACCGGGACTGAGTTGAACAATCAGCCCCAGCATTTT
TRBJ2-1	TRBD2	once	TRBV27	CASSPRVGLASHEQFF	TGTGCCAGCAGTCCCCGGGTTGGACTAGCGTCCCATGAGCAGTTCTTC
TRBJ1-1	.	.	TRBV9	CASSVGGVNTEAFF	TGTGCCAGCAGCGTAGGTGGAGTTAACACTGAAGCTTTCTTT
TRBJ1-1	TRBD1	.	TRBV2	CASSPFIQGKDTEAFF	TGTGCCAGCAGTCCTTTCATACAGGGGAAGGACACTGAAGCTTTCTTT
TRBJ2-5	TRBD2	.	TRBV6-1	CASSVSAGGPWETQYF	TGTGCCAGCAGTGTAAGCGCGGGGGGGCCTTGGGAGACCCAGTACTTC